This T cell receptor beta chain is from a study of blood T cell repertoires in COVID-19 (dated by TCRdb to 2019 to 2021). Some background on the complete study: The collaborator samples originated in the United States, Italy and Spain and spanned the acute and convalescent phases of COVID-19. The material from the prospective study consisted of cDNA or gDNA derived from T cells, B-cell-depleted T cells, or PBMCs. Subjects who had been exposed to COVID-19, were actively infected with it, or had recovered from it provided the deeply sampled blood TCRbeta repertoires that made up the dataset. A freely available public database, intended as a resource for researchers studying the immune response to SARS-CoV-2, is where the repertoires were released. Samples came from the ongoing ImmuneRACE study (first 160 participants) plus 1,254 subjects from 6 global collaborators. Nearly every sample came with metadata listing a de-identified subject ID, COVID-19 status, age in years and sex. HLA class I and class II types, where available, came from metadata supplied by the sample provider rather than from assay-based typing. What the authors observed across the whole study: Clinical and demographic metadata were provided uncurated, with the amount varying by source and participant.

TCRbeta CDR3 regions were amplified from genomic DNA using the immunoSEQ Assay, a bias-controlled multiplex PCR. Per the authors' processing: Within the assay, amplification of reference gene primers was used to estimate how many nucleated cells each sample contained. Sequence reads were collapsed and filtered to measure the absolute abundance of every unique TCRbeta CDR3 rearrangement. For each sample, productive Simpson clonality was calculated by taking the square root of Simpson's diversity index across productive rearrangements. In TCRdb, the immuneACCESS table is reduced to in-frame sequences with V and J assigned. These tables do not hold every clone; where another copy was compared, an unresolved V gene accounts for under half, and the others remain unexplained. V, J and clone size are taken as reported in that table, and D and trimming were inferred from the DNA itself. For this sample the table gives about 400,000 clones, of which around 88% were detected only once. The biggest ten clones account for roughly 4% of the sample.

Points on this clone: Its antigen is unknown. No base quality values were provided; no much bigger clone lies one nucleotide off.

Each collaborating institution followed its own protocols to collect whole blood in K2EDTA tubes. For TCRbeta analysis, collaborators shipped samples as frozen whole blood, isolated PBMCs, or DNA extracted from either of those sample types. The sample was peripheral blood. The receptor's source is a young woman with acute or convalescent COVID-19.

The CDR3 corresponds to CASSPVGGFSGANVLTF. The DNA sequence follows: TGTGCCAGCAGTCCGGTGGGGGGTTTCTCTGGGGCCAACGTCCTGACTTTC. The sequence is built from TRBV9 and TRBJ2-6; the D gene is perhaps TRBD2, on 6 matching bases. Taken from the germline V gene, the CDR1 and CDR2 loops are SGDLS and YYNGEE. Taken from cysteine to phenylalanine, the CDR3 has 17 residues. The read is trimmed to its CDR3 DNA, 51 bases read in frame from base 1. V is pared back by 5 bases and J by 0 bases, with 15 bases lying between the germline termini.